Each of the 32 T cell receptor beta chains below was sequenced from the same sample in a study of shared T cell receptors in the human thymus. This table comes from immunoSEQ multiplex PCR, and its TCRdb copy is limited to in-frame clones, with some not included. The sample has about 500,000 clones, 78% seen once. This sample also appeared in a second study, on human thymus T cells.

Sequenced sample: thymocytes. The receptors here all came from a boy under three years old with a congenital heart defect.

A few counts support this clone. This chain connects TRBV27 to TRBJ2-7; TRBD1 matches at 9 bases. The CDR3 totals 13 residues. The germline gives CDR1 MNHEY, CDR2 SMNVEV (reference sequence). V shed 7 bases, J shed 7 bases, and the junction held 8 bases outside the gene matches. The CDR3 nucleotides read TGTGCCAGCATTGGGGACAGGGCTGGGGAGCAGTACTTC. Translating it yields CASIGDRAGEQYF.

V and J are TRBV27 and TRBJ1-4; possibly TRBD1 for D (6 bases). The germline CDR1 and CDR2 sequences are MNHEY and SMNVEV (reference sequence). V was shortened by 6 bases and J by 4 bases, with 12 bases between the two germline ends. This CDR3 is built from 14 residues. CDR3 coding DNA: TGTGCCAGCAGGGAACAGGGCGTTAATGAAAAACTGTTTTTT. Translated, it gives CASREQGVNEKLFF.

The CDR3 DNA reads TGCAGCGTTGACAAGGACAGGGGCGCTGAAGCTTTCTTT. This translates into CSVDKDRGAEAFF. The chain links TRBV29-1 to TRBJ1-1; 9 nucleotides match TRBD1. V lost 3 bases and J lost 6; bases outside the gene matches: 5. This CDR3 spans 13 amino acids. Germline CDR1 SQVTM, CDR2 ANQGSEA.

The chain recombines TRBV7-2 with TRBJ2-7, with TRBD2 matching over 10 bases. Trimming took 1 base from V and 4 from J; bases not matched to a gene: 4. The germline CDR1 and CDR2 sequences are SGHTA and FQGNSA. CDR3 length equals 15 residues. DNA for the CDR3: TGTGCCAGCAGCTTAGGGAGCGGGAGGGGTTACGAGCAGTACTTC. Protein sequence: CASSLGSGRGYEQYF.

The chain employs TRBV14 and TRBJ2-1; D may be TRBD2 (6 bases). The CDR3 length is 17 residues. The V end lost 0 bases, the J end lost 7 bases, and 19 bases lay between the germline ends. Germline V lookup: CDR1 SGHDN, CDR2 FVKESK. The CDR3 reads CASSQEIRGGRGNEQFF. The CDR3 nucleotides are TGTGCCAGCAGCCAAGAAATCCGGGGAGGCCGCGGGAATGAGCAGTTCTTC. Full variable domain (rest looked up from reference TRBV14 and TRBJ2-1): EAGVTQFPSHSVIEKGQTVTLRCDPISGHDNLYWYRRVMGKEIKFLLHFVKESKQDESGMPNNRFLAERTGGTYSTLKVQPAELEDSGVYFCASSQEIRGGRGNEQFFGPGTRLTVL.

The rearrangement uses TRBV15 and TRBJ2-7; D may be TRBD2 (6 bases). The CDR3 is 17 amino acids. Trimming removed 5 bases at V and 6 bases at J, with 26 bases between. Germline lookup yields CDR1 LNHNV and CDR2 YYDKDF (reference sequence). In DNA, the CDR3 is TGTGCCACCAGCCGAGGCGGGACTCCACCCGAAGGGAGCGAGCAGTACTTC. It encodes CATSRGGTPPEGSEQYF.

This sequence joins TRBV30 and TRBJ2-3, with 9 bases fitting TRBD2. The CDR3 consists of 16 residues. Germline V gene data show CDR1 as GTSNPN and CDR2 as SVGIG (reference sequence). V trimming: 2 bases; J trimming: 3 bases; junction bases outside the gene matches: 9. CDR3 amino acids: CAWSCSGREPTDTQYF. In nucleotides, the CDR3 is TGTGCCTGGAGTTGTAGCGGGAGAGAACCGACAGATACGCAGTATTTT.

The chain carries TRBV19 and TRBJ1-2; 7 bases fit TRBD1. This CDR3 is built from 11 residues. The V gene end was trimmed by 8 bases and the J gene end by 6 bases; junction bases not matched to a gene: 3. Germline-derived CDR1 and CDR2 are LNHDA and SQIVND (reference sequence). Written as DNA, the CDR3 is TGTGCCAGTGATCAGGGGGATGGCTACACCTTC. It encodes CASDQGDGYTF.

CDR3 in amino acids: CASSITLAGAQETQYF. The CDR3 DNA follows: TGTGCCAGCAGCATTACTCTAGCGGGCGCCCAAGAGACCCAGTACTTC. The chain joins TRBV5-4 to TRBJ2-5; 8 positions match TRBD2. Germline lookup yields CDR1 SGHNT and CDR2 YYREEE (reference sequence). Losses at the gene ends were 4 bases for V and 1 base for J; bases not matched to a gene: 9. CDR3 length equals 16 residues.

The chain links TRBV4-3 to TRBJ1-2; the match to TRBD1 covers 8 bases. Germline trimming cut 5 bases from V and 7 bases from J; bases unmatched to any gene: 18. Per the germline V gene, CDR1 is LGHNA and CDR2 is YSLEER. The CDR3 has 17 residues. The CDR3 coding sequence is TGCGCCAGCAGCTCCGCTATAGCGACAGGGGAACCCTTTGGCTACACCTTC. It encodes CASSSAIATGEPFGYTF.

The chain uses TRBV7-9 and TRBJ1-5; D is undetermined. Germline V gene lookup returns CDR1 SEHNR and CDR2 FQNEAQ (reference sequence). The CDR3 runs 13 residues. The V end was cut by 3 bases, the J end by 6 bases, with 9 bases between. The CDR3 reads CASSFGASQPQHF. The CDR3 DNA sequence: TGTGCCAGCAGCTTCGGTGCGAGTCAGCCCCAGCATTTT.

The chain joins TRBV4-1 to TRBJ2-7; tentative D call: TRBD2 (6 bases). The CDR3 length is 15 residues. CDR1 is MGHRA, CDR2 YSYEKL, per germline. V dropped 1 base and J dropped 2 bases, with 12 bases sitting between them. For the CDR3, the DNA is TGCGCCAGCAGCCAAGTGGGGGGTAGACCCTACGAGCAGTACTTC. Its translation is CASSQVGGRPYEQYF.

This CDR3 reads CASGGTRSGELFF. For the CDR3, the DNA is TGTGCCAGCGGAGGTACTAGGAGCGGGGAGCTGTTTTTT. The chain links TRBV5-6 to TRBJ2-2, with a weak D call TRBD2 (5 bases). Germline CDR1 reads SGHDT; CDR2 reads YYEEEE. The length of the CDR3 is 13 residues. V was cut by 7 bases and J by 7 bases, with 14 bases left in between. Together with reference TRBV5-6 and TRBJ2-2, the CDR3 gives the full variable domain: DAGVTQSPTHLIKTRGQQVTLRCSPKSGHDTVSWYQQALGQGPQFIFQYYEEEERQRGNFPDRFSGHQFPNYSSELNVNALLLGDSALYLCASGGTRSGELFFGEGSRLTVL.

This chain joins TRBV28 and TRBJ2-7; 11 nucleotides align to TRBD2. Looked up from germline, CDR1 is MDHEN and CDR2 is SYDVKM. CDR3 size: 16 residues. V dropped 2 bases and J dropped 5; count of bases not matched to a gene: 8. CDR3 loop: CASSLRPLAGVNEQYF. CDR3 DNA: TGTGCCAGCAGTTTACGCCCACTAGCGGGAGTCAACGAGCAGTACTTC.

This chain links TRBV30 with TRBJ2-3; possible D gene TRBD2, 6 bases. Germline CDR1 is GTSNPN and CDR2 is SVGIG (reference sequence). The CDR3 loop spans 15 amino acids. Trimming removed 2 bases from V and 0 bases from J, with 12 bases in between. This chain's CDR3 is CAWSSLARSTDTQYF. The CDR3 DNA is TGTGCCTGGAGTAGCCTAGCGAGGAGCACAGATACGCAGTATTTT.

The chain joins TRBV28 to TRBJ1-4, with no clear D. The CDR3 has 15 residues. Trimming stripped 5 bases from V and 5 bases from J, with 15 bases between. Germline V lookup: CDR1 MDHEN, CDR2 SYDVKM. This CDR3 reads CASSPPGSANEKLFF. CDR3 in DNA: TGTGCCAGCAGTCCCCCGGGGAGCGCGAATGAAAAACTGTTTTTT.

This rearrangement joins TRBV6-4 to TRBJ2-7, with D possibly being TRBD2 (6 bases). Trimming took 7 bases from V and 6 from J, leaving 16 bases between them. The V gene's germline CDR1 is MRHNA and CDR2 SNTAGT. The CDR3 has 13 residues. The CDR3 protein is CASTPDSAGEQYF. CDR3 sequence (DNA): TGTGCCAGCACCCCCGACTCAGCGGGCGAGCAGTACTTC.

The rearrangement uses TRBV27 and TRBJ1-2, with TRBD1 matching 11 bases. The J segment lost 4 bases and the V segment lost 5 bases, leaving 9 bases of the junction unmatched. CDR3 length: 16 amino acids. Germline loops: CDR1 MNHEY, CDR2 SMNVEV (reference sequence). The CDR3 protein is CASSASGTGGAYGYTF. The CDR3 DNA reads TGTGCCAGCAGTGCATCCGGGACAGGGGGGGCCTATGGCTACACCTTC.

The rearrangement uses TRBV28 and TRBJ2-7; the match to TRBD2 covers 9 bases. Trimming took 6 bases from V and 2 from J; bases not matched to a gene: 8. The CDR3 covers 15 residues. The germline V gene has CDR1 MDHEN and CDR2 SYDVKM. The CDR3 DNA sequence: TGTGCCAGCAGCTACGAGGCTAGCGGGACCTACGAGCAGTACTTC. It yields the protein CASSYEASGTYEQYF.

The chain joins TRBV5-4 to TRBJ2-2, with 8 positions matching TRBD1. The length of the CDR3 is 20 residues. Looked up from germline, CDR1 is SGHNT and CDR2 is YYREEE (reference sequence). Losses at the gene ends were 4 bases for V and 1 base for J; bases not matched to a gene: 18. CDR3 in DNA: TGTGCCAGCAGCCGCGAACCTTACGACAGGGGCGCATGGAACACCGGGGAGCTGTTTTTT. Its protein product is CASSREPYDRGAWNTGELFF. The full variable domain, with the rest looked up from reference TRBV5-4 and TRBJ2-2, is ETGVTQSPTHLIKTRGQQVTLRCSSQSGHNTVSWYQQALGQGPQFIFQYYREEENGRGNFPPRFSGLQFPNYSSELNVNALELDDSALYLCASSREPYDRGAWNTGELFFGEGSRLTVL.

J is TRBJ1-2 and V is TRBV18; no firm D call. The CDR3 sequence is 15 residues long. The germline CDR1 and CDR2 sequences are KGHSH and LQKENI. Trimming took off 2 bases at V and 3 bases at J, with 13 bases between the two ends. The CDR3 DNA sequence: TGTGCCAGCTCACCATATCCCCCCAACTACTATGGCTACACCTTC. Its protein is CASSPYPPNYYGYTF.

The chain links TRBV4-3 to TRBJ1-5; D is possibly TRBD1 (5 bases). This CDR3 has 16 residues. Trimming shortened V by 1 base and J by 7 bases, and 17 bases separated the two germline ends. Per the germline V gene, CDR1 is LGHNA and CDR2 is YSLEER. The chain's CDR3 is CASSQVMGGGDQPQHF. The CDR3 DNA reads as TGCGCCAGCAGCCAAGTCATGGGCGGGGGTGACCAGCCCCAGCATTTT.

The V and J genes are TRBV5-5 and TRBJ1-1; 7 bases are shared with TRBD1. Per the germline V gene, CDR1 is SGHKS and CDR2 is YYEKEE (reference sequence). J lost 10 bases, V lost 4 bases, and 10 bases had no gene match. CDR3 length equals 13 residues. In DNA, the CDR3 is TGTGCCAGCAGCCCCCGGGGCAGGGGGGTAGCTTTCTTT. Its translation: CASSPRGRGVAFF.

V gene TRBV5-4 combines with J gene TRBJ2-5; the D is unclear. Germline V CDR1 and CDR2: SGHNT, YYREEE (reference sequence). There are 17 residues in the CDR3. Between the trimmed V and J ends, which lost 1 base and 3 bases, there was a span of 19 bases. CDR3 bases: TGTGCCAGCAGCTTGTTCGTAACGAAAGAGCGCGAAGAGACCCAGTACTTC. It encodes CASSLFVTKEREETQYF.

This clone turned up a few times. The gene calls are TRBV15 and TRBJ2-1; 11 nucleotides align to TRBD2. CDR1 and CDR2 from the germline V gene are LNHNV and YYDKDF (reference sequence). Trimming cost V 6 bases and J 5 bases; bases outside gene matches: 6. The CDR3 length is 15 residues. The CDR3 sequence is CATRSGLAENNEQFF. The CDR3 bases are TGTGCCACCAGGTCGGGACTAGCGGAGAACAATGAGCAGTTCTTC.

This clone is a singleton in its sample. The CDR3 protein is CASSPRTGGDEKLFF. CDR3 sequence (DNA): TGTGCCAGCAGTCCGAGGACAGGCGGGGATGAAAAACTGTTTTTT. The chain recombines TRBV27 with TRBJ1-4, with 7 bases that match TRBD1. J was trimmed by 6 bases and V by 5 bases; bases with no gene match: 9. This CDR3 spans 15 amino acids. Germline V lookup: CDR1 MNHEY, CDR2 SMNVEV (reference sequence). Supplemented by reference TRBV27 and TRBJ1-4, the full variable domain reads EAQVTQNPRYLITVTGKKLTVTCSQNMNHEYMSWYRQDPGLGLRQIYYSMNVEVTDKGDVPEGYKVSRKEKRNFPLILESPSPNQTSLYFCASSPRTGGDEKLFFGSGTQLSVL.

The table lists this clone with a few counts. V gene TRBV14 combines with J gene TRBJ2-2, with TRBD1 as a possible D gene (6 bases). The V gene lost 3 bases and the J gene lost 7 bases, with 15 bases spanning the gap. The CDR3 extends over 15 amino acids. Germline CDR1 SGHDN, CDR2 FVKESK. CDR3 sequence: CASSHQQDRFGELFF. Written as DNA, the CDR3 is TGTGCCAGCAGCCATCAACAAGACAGGTTCGGGGAGCTGTTTTTT.

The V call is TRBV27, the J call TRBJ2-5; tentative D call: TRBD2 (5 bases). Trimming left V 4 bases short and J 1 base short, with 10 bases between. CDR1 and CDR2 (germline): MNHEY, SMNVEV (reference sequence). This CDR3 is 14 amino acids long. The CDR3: CASSSTTSQETQYF. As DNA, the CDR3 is TGTGCCAGCAGTTCAACCACTAGCCAAGAGACCCAGTACTTC.

The CDR3 protein is CASRPTSGRAHEQFF. CDR3 in DNA: TGTGCCAGCAGGCCGACTAGCGGGAGGGCCCATGAGCAGTTCTTC. The chain joins TRBV6-5 to TRBJ2-1, with 14 positions matching TRBD2. Germline V CDR1 and CDR2: MNHEY, SVGAGI. With V trimmed by 6 bases and J by 8 bases, 6 bases remained unmatched. The CDR3 has 15 residues.

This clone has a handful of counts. CDR3 bases: TGCGCCAGCAGCCAGGCGGGTCTCCCCTATGGCTACACCTTC. Translation gives CASSQAGLPYGYTF. This chain connects TRBV4-1 to TRBJ1-2; D gene ambiguous. The germline V and J ends were trimmed by 3 bases and 4 bases, with 12 bases remaining between them. Per germline, CDR1 MGHRA and CDR2 YSYEKL. The CDR3 length is 14 residues.

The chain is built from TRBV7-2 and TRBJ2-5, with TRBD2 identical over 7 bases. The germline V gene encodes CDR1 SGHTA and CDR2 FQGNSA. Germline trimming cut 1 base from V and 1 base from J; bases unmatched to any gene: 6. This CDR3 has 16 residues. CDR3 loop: CASSLGPSGPQETQYF. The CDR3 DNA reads TGTGCCAGCAGCTTAGGGCCTAGCGGCCCCCAAGAGACCCAGTACTTC.

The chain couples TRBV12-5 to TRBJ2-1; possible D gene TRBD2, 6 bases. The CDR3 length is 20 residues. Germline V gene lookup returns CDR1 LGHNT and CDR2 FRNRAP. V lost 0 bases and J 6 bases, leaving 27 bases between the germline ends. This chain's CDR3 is CASGLVARLVFPPRINEQFF. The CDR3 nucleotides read TGTGCTAGTGGTTTGGTAGCCCGACTAGTTTTTCCACCCAGGATCAATGAGCAGTTCTTC.